The 18 T cell receptor beta chains given below trace back to one sample, sequenced in a study of control samples from healthy donors and cancer patients. Sequenced by immunoSEQ multiplex PCR; TCRdb stores in-frame clones only, minus some. This table holds some 130,000 clones, about 94% found once. The sequencing sample was made of blood. Source of these receptors: a young man in good health.

The rearrangement uses TRBV2 and TRBJ2-6; D is ambiguous. This CDR3 has 15 amino acids. Germline V gene sequence: CDR1 SNHLY, CDR2 FYNNEI. Trimming pared 6 bases from V and 0 bases from J, leaving 9 bases between. The CDR3 region is CASSDRYSGANVLTF. Written as DNA, the CDR3 is TGTGCCAGCAGCGACCGATACTCTGGGGCCAACGTCCTGACTTTC.

The chain recombines TRBV7-9 with TRBJ1-1; tentative D call: TRBD1 (6 bases). The germline CDR1 and CDR2 sequences are SEHNR and FQNEAQ (reference sequence). V was pared by 3 bases and J by 1 base, with 15 bases between. This CDR3 region has 16 residues. CDR3 residues: CASSFTTGFTNTEAFF. Here the CDR3 DNA reads TGTGCCAGCAGCTTCACCACAGGGTTTACGAACACTGAAGCTTTCTTT.

The chain links TRBV4-1 to TRBJ1-4; the match to TRBD1 covers 7 bases. Trimming took 1 base from V and 8 from J; bases not matched to a gene: 7. CDR3 size: 15 residues. The germline V gene has CDR1 MGHRA and CDR2 YSYEKL. CDR3 sequence: CASSQGQGTREKLFF. Here the CDR3 DNA reads TGCGCCAGCAGCCAAGGACAGGGTACGAGAGAAAAACTGTTTTTT.

The CDR3 sequence is CASSSLRDRGRKDTGELFF. The CDR3 bases are TGCGCCAGCAGCTCGCTCCGGGACAGGGGGCGTAAGGACACCGGGGAGCTGTTTTTT. The chain combines TRBV5-1 with TRBJ2-2; 12 bases are a match to TRBD1. The V gene's germline CDR1 is SGHRS and CDR2 YFSETQ. CDR3 size: 19 residues. J gave up 3 bases and V 3 bases, and 12 bases lay outside the gene matches.

This chain uses TRBV2 with TRBJ2-3; D remains unclear. Germline CDR1 reads SNHLY; CDR2 reads FYNNEI. Trimming shortened V by 7 bases and J by 2 bases, and 7 bases separated the two germline ends. The CDR3 covers 12 residues. CDR3 in amino acids: CASNWDTDTQYF. CDR3 in DNA: TGTGCCAGCAACTGGGACACAGATACGCAGTATTTT.

V is TRBV5-1 and J is TRBJ1-2; the D is unclear. Trimming cost V 5 bases and J 8 bases, with 13 bases left between them. The CDR3 sequence is 12 residues long. CDR1 SGHRS and CDR2 YFSETQ come from the germline V gene. The CDR3 DNA reads TGCGCCAGCAGGGCCCTGCAAGGGGGCTACACCTTC. Translated: CASRALQGGYTF.

V gene TRBV6-4 combines with J gene TRBJ2-3; 14 bases are a match to TRBD2. Germline trimming cut 4 bases from V and 2 bases from J; bases unmatched to any gene: 2. CDR1 is MRHNA and CDR2 is SNTAGT in the germline V gene. CDR3 length: 16 residues. CDR3 nucleotide sequence: TGTGCCAGCAGTGCGACTAGCGGGGGGGACACAGATACGCAGTATTTT. It translates to CASSATSGGDTDTQYF.

J is TRBJ1-2 and V is TRBV6-5; D is unresolved. CDR3 length equals 13 residues. Germline CDR1 reads MNHEY; CDR2 reads SVGAGI. Trimming left V 0 bases short and J 6 bases short, with 8 bases between. CDR3 sequence reads: CASSYSTTHGYTF. The CDR3 DNA sequence: TGTGCCAGCAGTTACTCCACGACACATGGCTACACCTTC.

V usage is TRBV7-2 and J usage is TRBJ2-6; 9 bases agree with TRBD2. Germline-derived CDR1 and CDR2 are SGHTA and FQGNSA. J was trimmed by 3 bases and V by 5 bases; bases with no gene match: 8. This CDR3 spans 17 amino acids. The CDR3 region is CASSRSGGSGGANVLTF. In DNA form, the CDR3 reads TGTGCCAGCAGCCGGAGCGGGGGGAGTGGTGGGGCCAACGTCCTGACTTTC.

The rearrangement joins TRBV28 to TRBJ2-7; D gene uncertain. The V gene's germline CDR1 is MDHEN and CDR2 SYDVKM. Trimming took 2 bases from V and 2 from J, leaving 10 bases between them. CDR3 length: 14 residues. The DNA of the CDR3 is TGTGCCAGCAGTTTAGGCAGGTCCACCTACGAGCAGTACTTC. This encodes CASSLGRSTYEQYF.

The gene calls are TRBV21-1 and TRBJ1-2. TRBV21-1 is reported as a pseudogene. The CDR3 spans 14 residues. The CDR3 DNA reads as TGTGCCAGCAGCAAAGGGCAGCCGGGGCCAGGCTACACCTTC. It yields the protein CASSKGQPGPGYTF.

V is TRBV7-9 and J is TRBJ2-5; D is undetermined. With 5 bases removed from V and 9 bases from J, the gap between germline ends came to 19 bases. Per germline, CDR1 SEHNR and CDR2 FQNEAQ (reference sequence). The CDR3 is 14 residues long. This CDR3 is CASSRVGPFEAQYF. The CDR3 region has the DNA TGTGCCAGCAGCCGCGTTGGGCCCTTCGAGGCCCAGTACTTC.

V usage is TRBV6-2 or TRBV6-3 and J usage is TRBJ1-6; the D is unclear. Trimming stripped 4 bases from V and 8 bases from J, with 3 bases between. In germline, CDR1 is MNHEY, CDR2 SVGEGT. The CDR3 contains 11 residues. The DNA of the CDR3 is TGTGCCAGCAGTTTCGATTCACCCCTCCACTTT. Protein product: CASSFDSPLHF.

V gene TRBV4-3 combines with J gene TRBJ2-5, with 10 bases fitting TRBD2. Trimming removed 0 bases from V and 4 bases from J; junction bases left unmatched: 8. CDR3 size: 17 residues. Per germline, CDR1 LGHNA and CDR2 YSLEER. As DNA, the CDR3 is TGCGCCAGCAGCCAAGATGCCATCCTAGCGGGGGTAGAGACCCAGTACTTC. Protein product: CASSQDAILAGVETQYF.

This clone was counted once. V and J are TRBV6-5 and TRBJ2-4; TRBD1 matches at 8 bases. Germline V gene sequence: CDR1 MNHEY, CDR2 SVGAGI. V lost 6 bases, J lost 10 bases, and 14 bases stayed unmatched. This CDR3 is 15 amino acids long. Written as DNA, the CDR3 is TGTGCCAGCAGCCGCCGGGACAGGTATTGGTGGATTCAGTACTTC. Protein product: CASSRRDRYWWIQYF.

The CDR3 is CASSGQQFNSPLHF. The CDR3 region has the DNA TGTGCCAGTAGCGGACAGCAGTTTAATTCACCCCTCCACTTT. This rearrangement joins TRBV19 to TRBJ1-6, with D perhaps TRBD1 (6 bases). Trimming removed 6 bases at V and 6 bases at J, with 12 bases between. This CDR3 has 14 amino acids. The germline gives CDR1 LNHDA, CDR2 SQIVND (reference sequence).

The chain recombines TRBV6-6 with TRBJ1-2; 10 bases are shared with TRBD1. The germline V gene has CDR1 MNHNY and CDR2 SVGAGI (reference sequence). J was trimmed by 8 bases and V by 6 bases; bases with no gene match: 6. This CDR3 region has 13 residues. CDR3 loop: CASRPGTGDGYTF. The CDR3 nucleotides are TGTGCCAGCAGACCCGGGACAGGGGACGGCTACACCTTC.

The chain combines TRBV19 with TRBJ2-2; 9 bases line up with TRBD2. The CDR3 covers 14 residues. Germline V gene data show CDR1 as LNHDA and CDR2 as SQIVND (reference sequence). V was clipped by 6 bases and J by 3 bases; unmatched bases: 2. The CDR3 reads CASRREGYTGELFF. Here the CDR3 DNA reads TGTGCCAGTAGGCGGGAGGGGTACACCGGGGAGCTGTTTTTT.